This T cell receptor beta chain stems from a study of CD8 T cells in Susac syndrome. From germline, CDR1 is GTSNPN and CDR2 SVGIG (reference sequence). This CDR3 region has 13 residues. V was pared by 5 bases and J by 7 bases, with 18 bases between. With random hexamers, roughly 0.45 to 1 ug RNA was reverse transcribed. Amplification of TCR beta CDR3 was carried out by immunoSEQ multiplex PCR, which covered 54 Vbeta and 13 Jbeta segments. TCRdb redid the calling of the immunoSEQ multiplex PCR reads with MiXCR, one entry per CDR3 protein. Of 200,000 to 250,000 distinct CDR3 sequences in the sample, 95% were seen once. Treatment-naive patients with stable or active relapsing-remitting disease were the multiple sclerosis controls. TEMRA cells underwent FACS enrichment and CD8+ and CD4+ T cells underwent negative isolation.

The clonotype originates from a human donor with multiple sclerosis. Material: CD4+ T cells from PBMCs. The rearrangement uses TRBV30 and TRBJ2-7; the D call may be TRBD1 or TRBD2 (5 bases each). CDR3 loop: CAWAGTPVWEQYF. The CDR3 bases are TGTGCCTGGGCCGGGACCCCCGTTTGGGAGCAGTACTTC.